This is a list of T cell receptor beta chains from one sample in a study of blood T cell repertoires in COVID-19. Assay: immunoSEQ multiplex PCR; the TCRdb copy retains only in-frame clones and omits some. This sample carries approximately 210,000 clones, 75% to 90% of them seen once, and the ten largest clones take approximately 2.5%. Sequencing was performed on peripheral blood. The receptors originated from a woman aged 70-85 years with active or convalescent COVID-19. The CDR3 runs from the conserved cysteine through the conserved F or W.

v_call cdr3_aa
TRBV7-8 CASSPGLAGGFPYEQYF
TRBV13 CASSLAGGTGKNIQYF
TRBV6-6 CASRADSEAFF
TRBV27 CASSLSLPRDSSSYNSPLHF
TRBV10-3 CASRTSMAEQYF
TRBV19 CASSIGGTPIETQYF
TRBV15 CATSRDQEAYQPQHF
TRBV27 CASRMNFNRNEQFF
TRBV5-6 CASSLFSAYEQYF
TRBV18 CASSELSSGNTIYF
TRBV5-1 CASSSRDRGSYGYTF
TRBV5-4 CASRSTSGHNEQFF
TRBV5-6 CASSLSVAGGGADTQYF
TRBV6-4 CASSREMNTEAFF
TRBV28 CASSLRGEQFF
TRBV5-1 CASSFVGGDEQYF
TRBV5-4 CAGSLLGDSLDTQYF
TRBV20-1 CSASLARRDYGTYEQYF
TRBV19 CASSISGDSYEQYF
TRBV2 CASTQNYGYTF
TRBV11-1 CATIGTSNTGELFF
TRBV4-2 CASSLRSPGELFF
TRBV2 CASSPQASSTDTQYF
TRBV4-3 CASSPSAGIGNTIYF
TRBV5-1 CASRDTIPTEAFF
TRBV5-1 CASSEDRGLEQYF
TRBV6-5 CASRLLQGIEAFF
TRBV2 CASHSRDSAYNEQFF
TRBV2 CASSRSGNNSPLHF
TRBV27 CASSFQGQPQHF
TRBV6-1 CASSDLGGLGVNTEAFF
TRBV5-1 CASSFGLAALVEQFF
TRBV6-1 CAIRRRSYEQYF
TRBV6-1 CASSDSYGYTF
TRBV14 CASSRSPEDEQYF
TRBV30 CAWSWGGNTEAFF
TRBV4-1 CASSQGRGGANTGELFF
TRBV19 CASSPDRLISEAFF